This T cell receptor beta chain appears in the sequencing data of a study of STAT3 mutations in large granular lymphocyte leukemia. Looking at the study overall: Immunosuppressive therapy was given to more than half of T-LGLL patients.

Germline CDR1 reads KGHSH; CDR2 reads LQKENI. This CDR3 is built from 16 residues. With 5 bases clipped from V and 1 base from J, the junction kept 10 bases outside the gene matches. Details on this clone: Its specificity is unknown.

Study findings and constraints: Every T-LGLL patient had at least one immunodominant TCRbeta clonotype. Variable sampling intervals and differing treatment regimens complicated linking therapy response to TCR clonal burden changes.

Each sample's TCRbeta library yielded on average around 40,000 productive templates. Some clones are missing from TCRdb's copy, which holds only in-frame ones; the method was immunoSEQ multiplex PCR. The sample has around 17,000 clones, roughly 86% seen once. Sequences were obtained from peripheral blood mononuclear cells. The chain couples TRBV18 to TRBJ2-7, with TRBD1 matching 8 bases. This TCR was recovered from a man between 50 and 59 years old with T-cell large granular lymphocyte leukemia. Some clones in this sample may be carry-over from other donors' samples. Written as DNA, the CDR3 is TGTGCCAGCTCATTCGGACAGGGACCTACGTCCTACGAGCAGTACTTC. Its protein is CASSFGQGPTSYEQYF.